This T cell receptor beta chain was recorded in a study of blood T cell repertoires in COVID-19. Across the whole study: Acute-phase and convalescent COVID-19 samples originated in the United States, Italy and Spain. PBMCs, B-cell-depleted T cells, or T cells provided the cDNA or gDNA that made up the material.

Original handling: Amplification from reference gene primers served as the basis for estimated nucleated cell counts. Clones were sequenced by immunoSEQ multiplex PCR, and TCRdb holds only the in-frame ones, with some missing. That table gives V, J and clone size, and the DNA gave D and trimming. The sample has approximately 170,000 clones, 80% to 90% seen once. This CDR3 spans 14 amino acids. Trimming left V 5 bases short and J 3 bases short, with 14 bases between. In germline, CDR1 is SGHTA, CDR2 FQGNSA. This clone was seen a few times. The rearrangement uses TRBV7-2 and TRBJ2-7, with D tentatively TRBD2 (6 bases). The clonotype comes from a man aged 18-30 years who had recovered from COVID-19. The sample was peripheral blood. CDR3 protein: CASSPSVQNYEQYF. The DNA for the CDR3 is TGTGCCAGCAGCCCTAGCGTACAGAACTACGAGCAGTACTTC.